The entry that follows covers one T cell receptor beta chain sequence. No antigen is known for it. These data belong to a study of T-cell memory formation after mild COVID-19. Study overall: TCR clusters showed largely donor specificity. Notes on the study in general: The SARS-CoV-2 specificity of second-wave clones reaching peak at day 37 remained unverified.

Constant-segment-primed 5'RACE gave TCR alpha and TCR beta cDNA libraries with sample barcodes and UMIs. TCRdb re-called the 5' RACE reads through MiXCR, storing one row per CDR3 protein. The table lists roughly 150,000 distinct CDR3 sequences, about 14% of them singletons. The CDR3 contains 13 residues. Germline loops: CDR1 SGHTA, CDR2 FQGNSA. Trimming left V 5 bases short and J 5 bases short, with 12 bases between. This clonotype was sampled from an adult woman who had mild COVID-19 (a few samples of this study predate the infection). Cell type and time point are not known. V and J are TRBV7-2 and TRBJ2-5; D is undetermined. The sample taken for sequencing was PBMCs or a T cell subset sorted from them (not recorded which). CDR3 residues: CASSLQPMETQYF. CDR3 sequence (DNA): TGTGCCAGCAGCCTCCAGCCAATGGAGACCCAGTACTTC.